The T cell receptor beta chain described here comes from a study of shared clonotypes between healthy human individuals. The table came from immunoSEQ multiplex PCR; TCRdb's copy has only in-frame clones and leaves some out. The table has roughly 2 million clones, approximately 96% seen once. The CDR3 runs 15 residues. Germline assignment: CDR1 SGHTA and CDR2 FQGNSA. Trimming cost V 5 bases and J 3 bases; bases outside gene matches: 9. This clone has only one observation. Sequenced sample: naive CD4+ T cells sorted from blood. Documented subset: CD45RA+ positively selected. The V call is TRBV7-2, the J call TRBJ1-2, with 7 bases fitting TRBD1. The receptor was isolated from a young man in good health. The CDR3 loop reads CASSRGGAADYGYTF. The CDR3, as DNA: TGTGCCAGCAGCCGAGGGGGCGCGGCGGACTATGGCTACACCTTC.